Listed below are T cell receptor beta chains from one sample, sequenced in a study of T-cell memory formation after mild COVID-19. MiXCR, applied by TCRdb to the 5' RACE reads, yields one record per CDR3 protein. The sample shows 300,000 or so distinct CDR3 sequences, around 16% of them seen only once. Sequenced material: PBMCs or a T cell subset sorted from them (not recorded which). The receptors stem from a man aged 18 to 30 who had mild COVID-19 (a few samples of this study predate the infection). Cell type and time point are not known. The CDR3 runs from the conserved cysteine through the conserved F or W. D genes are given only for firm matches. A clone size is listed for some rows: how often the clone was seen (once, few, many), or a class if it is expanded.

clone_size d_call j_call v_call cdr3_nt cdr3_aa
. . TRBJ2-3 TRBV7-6 TGTGCCAGCAGAGGACGTGGGGGCGGGGGCACAGATACGCAGTATTTT CASRGRGGGGTDTQYF
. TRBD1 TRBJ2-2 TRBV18 TGTGCCAGCTCACCATCCGGGACAGTTAACACCGGGGAGCTGTTTTTT CASSPSGTVNTGELFF
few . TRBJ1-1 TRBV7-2 TGTGCCAGCAGCTTCCTATCAGGGAGGGTGGGCACTGAAGCTTTCTTT CASSFLSGRVGTEAFF
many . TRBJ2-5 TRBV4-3 TGCGCCAGCAGCCAAGCCCCGGAAGAGACCCAGTACTTC CASSQAPEETQYF
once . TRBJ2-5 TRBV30 TGTGCCTGGACTCCTAGTTGGCAAGAGACCCAGTACTTC CAWTPSWQETQYF
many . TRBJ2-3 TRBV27 TGTGCCAGCAGTTTAGGCCTTCGGGGGGCGGCAGATACGCAGTATTTT CASSLGLRGAADTQYF
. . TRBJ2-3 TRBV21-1 TGTGCCAGCAGCAAAAAGGAGGGTTGGGATACGCAGTATTTT CASSKKEGWDTQYF
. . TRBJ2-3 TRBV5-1 TGCGCCAGCAGCCCTGGCTCGACACTCACAGATACGCAGTATTTT CASSPGSTLTDTQYF
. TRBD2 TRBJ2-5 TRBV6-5 TGTGCCAGTCGGTGGGGTAGCGGGGCTAAAGAGACCCAGTACTTC CASRWGSGAKETQYF
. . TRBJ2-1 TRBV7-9 TGTGCCAGCAGCTCACTCTTCGGGGGAGGCTCCTACAATGAGCAGTTCTTC CASSSLFGGGSYNEQFF
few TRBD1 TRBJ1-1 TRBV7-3 TGTGCCAGCAGCCCCCAGACAGGGGTAGAAGCTTTCTTT CASSPQTGVEAFF
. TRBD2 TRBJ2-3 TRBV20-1 TGCAGTGCTAGACATCCGGGGGGGACAGATACGCAGTATTTT CSARHPGGTDTQYF
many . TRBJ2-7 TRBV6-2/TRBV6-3 TGTGCCAGCAGTTCCCGGACGGACTCCTACGAGCAGTACTTC CASSSRTDSYEQYF
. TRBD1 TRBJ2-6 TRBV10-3 TGTGCCATCAGTTTGGACAGGGGGCTGGGCGGGGCCAACGTCCTGACTTTC CAISLDRGLGGANVLTF
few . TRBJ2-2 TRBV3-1 TGTGCCAGCAGCCGCCTGGTATTGGGGGAGCTGTTTTTT CASSRLVLGELFF
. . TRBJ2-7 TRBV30 TGTGCCTGGAGTTCAGGACAGAGTGGCCACGAGCAGTACTTC CAWSSGQSGHEQYF
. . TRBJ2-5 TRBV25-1 TGTGCCAGCAGCCTCACCACCCCCCAAGTGGGGGGGCGTGAGACCCAGTACTTC CASSLTTPQVGGRETQYF
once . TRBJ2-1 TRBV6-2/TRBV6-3 TGTGCCAGCAGCCCGAGGACTGTGAGAGAGCAGTTCTTC CASSPRTVREQFF
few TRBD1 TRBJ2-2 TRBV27 TGTGCCAGCACCCCACTAGGGACAGGGGTCACCGGGGAGCTGTTTTTT CASTPLGTGVTGELFF
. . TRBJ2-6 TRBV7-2 TGTGCCAGCAGCTTTGTCTCTGGGGCCAACGTCCTGACTTTC CASSFVSGANVLTF
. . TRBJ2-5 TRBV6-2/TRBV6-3 TGTGCCAGCAGTTACTCACCCGAGGGGATATGGGAGACCCAGTACTTC CASSYSPEGIWETQYF
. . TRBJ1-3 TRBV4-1 TGCGCCAGCAGCCCCTACAGGGACGCCTCTGGAAACACCATATATTTT CASSPYRDASGNTIYF
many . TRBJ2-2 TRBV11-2 TGTGCCAGCAGCCCCTTAAACACCGGGGAGCTGTTTTTT CASSPLNTGELFF
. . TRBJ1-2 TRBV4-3 TGCGCCAGCAGCCAAGAGTTCGGGCTTCGTGGCTACACCTTC CASSQEFGLRGYTF
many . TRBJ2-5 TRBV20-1 TGCAGTGCTAGAAGGACGCAAGAAGAGACCCAGTACTTC CSARRTQEETQYF
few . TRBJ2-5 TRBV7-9 TGTGCCAGCAGCTTTACCGACAGCCAAGAGACCCAGTACTTC CASSFTDSQETQYF
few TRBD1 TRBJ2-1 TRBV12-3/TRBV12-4 TGTGCCAGCAGAGGGACAGGCAACAATGAGCAGTTCTTC CASRGTGNNEQFF
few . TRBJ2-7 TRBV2 TGTGCCAGCAGTGATTACGGAACCTACGAGCAGTACTTC CASSDYGTYEQYF
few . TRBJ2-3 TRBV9 TGTGCCAGCAGCGGTAGCGGAGCTTACACAGATACGCAGTATTTT CASSGSGAYTDTQYF
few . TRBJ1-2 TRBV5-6 TGTGCCAGCAGCCCGTTGTGGGGGAACTATGGCTACACCTTC CASSPLWGNYGYTF
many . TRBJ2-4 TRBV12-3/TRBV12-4 TGTGCCAGCAGTTTAGTCGGAAATCGATTTGACATTCAGTACTTC CASSLVGNRFDIQYF
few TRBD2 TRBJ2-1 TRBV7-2 TGTGCCAGCAGCCTTAGCGGGGGATTCTACAATGAGCAGTTCTTC CASSLSGGFYNEQFF
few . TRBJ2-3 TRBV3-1 TGTGCCAGCAGCCAAGGTCGCCTGCCTGACACAGATACGCAGTATTTT CASSQGRLPDTDTQYF
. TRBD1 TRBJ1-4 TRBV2 TGTGCCAGCAGGGAGACAGGGCAGGAGGAAAAACTGTTTTTT CASRETGQEEKLFF
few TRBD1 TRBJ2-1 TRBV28 TGTGCCAGCAGTTGGGGACAGGGATTCGATGAGCAGTTCTTC CASSWGQGFDEQFF
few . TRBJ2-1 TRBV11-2 TGTGCCAGCAGTCTCGGGATAGCGGATGAGCAGTTCTTC CASSLGIADEQFF
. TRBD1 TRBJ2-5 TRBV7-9 TGTGCCAGCAGCCCGGGACAGAACCAAGAGACCCAGTACTTC CASSPGQNQETQYF
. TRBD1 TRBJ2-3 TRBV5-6 TGTGCCAGCAGCAAAAAGACAGGGCTTAAGGCAGATACGCAGTATTTT CASSKKTGLKADTQYF
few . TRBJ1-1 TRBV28 TGTGCCAGCAGTTTGTGGGATCAATTTGAAGCTTTCTTT CASSLWDQFEAFF
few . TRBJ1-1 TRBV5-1 TGCGCCAGCAGCACGAGAGCGCAGGGCGGGACTGGCACTGAAGCTTTCTTT CASSTRAQGGTGTEAFF
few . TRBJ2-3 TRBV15 TGTGCCACCAGCAGAGCCCACTCAGATACGCAGTATTTT CATSRAHSDTQYF
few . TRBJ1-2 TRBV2 TGTGCCAGCAGTGGGGTCAGGGAGGGGTATGGCTACACCTTC CASSGVREGYGYTF
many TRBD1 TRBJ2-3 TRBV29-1 TGCAGCGTGGAAACCGGGACAGGGAAGGATACGCAGTATTTT CSVETGTGKDTQYF
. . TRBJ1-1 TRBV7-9 TGTGCCAGCAGATCACGGGGGACTGAAGCTTTCTTT CASRSRGTEAFF
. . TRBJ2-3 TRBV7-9 TGTGCCACCTCGGGGTGGGCGCAGTATTTT CATSGWAQYF
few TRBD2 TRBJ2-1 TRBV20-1 TGCAGTGCTAGAGAGGGGACTAGTTACAATGAGCAGTTCTTC CSAREGTSYNEQFF
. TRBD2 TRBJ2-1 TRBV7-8 TGTGCCAGCAGCTTAACGGGTCGGGGGGGCATCAATGAGCAGTTCTTC CASSLTGRGGINEQFF
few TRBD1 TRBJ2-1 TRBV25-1 TGTGCCAGCAGTGTGGCGGGACAGGGGAATGAGCAGTTCTTC CASSVAGQGNEQFF
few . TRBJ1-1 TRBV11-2 TGTGCCAGCAGCACCGACATCGTGAACACTGAAGCTTTCTTT CASSTDIVNTEAFF
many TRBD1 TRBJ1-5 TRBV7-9 TGTGCCAGCAGCTTACAGGGGGATCAGCCCCAGCATTTT CASSLQGDQPQHF
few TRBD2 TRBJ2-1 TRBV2 TGTGCCAGCAGTGGCCGACTAGCGCCGTACAATGAGCAGTTCTTC CASSGRLAPYNEQFF
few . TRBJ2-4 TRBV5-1 TGCGCCAGCAGCTTCAGTCTAGCCAAAAACATTCAGTACTTC CASSFSLAKNIQYF
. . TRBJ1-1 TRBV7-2 TGTGCCAGCAGCCCCACGGGCCCGACTGAAGCTTTCTTT CASSPTGPTEAFF